These 25 T cell receptor beta chains were all obtained from the same sample, sequenced in a study. TCRdb independently ran MiXCR on the RT-PCR reads; one entry per CDR3 protein. The sample includes fewer than 800,000 distinct CDR3 sequences, approximately 14% of them seen just once. The material sequenced was memory CD4+ T cells from blood. All receptors derive from a female donor in good health, serving as a healthy control.

The chain is built from TRBV12-3 or TRBV12-4 and TRBJ2-4; 10 bases are shared with TRBD1. V was pared by 2 bases and J by 0 bases, with 7 bases of the junction left unmatched. There are 18 residues in the CDR3. CDR3 sequence reads: CASSLFTGDRGAKNIQYF. The CDR3 nucleotides read TGTGCCAGCAGTTTATTTACGGGGGACAGGGGAGCCAAAAACATTCAGTACTTC.

There are a few counts of this clonotype. V is TRBV6-4 and J is TRBJ2-2; no firm D call. The CDR3 runs 11 residues. V was clipped by 2 bases and J by 9 bases, with 4 bases between them. Germline loops: CDR1 MRHNA, CDR2 SNTAGT. CDR3 nucleotide sequence: TGTGCCAGCAGTGACGACAGGGAGCTGTTTTTT. Its translation is CASSDDRELFF.

This clonotype occurred many times. The chain recombines TRBV5-6 with TRBJ2-3; unclear D gene. V was cut by 4 bases and J by 6 bases, with 12 bases left in between. The germline V gene has CDR1 SGHDT and CDR2 YYEEEE. The CDR3 runs to 13 residues. CDR3 nucleotide sequence: TGTGCCAGCAGCCCGGCTGGTAGGGATACGCAGTATTTT. Its translation is CASSPAGRDTQYF.

This chain uses TRBV3-1 with TRBJ2-1, with 9 bases lining up with TRBD2. The germline gives CDR1 LGHDT, CDR2 YNNKEL (reference sequence). The CDR3 contains 15 residues. V dropped 5 bases and J dropped 0; count of bases not matched to a gene: 2. CDR3 bases: TGTGCCAGCAGCTCTAGCGGGGCCTCCTACAATGAGCAGTTCTTC. This encodes CASSSSGASYNEQFF.

This clonotype occurred many times. This chain connects TRBV20-1 to TRBJ1-5; 10 positions agree with TRBD1. The CDR3 loop spans 17 amino acids. The V and J ends lost 0 bases and 3 bases, in that order; junction bases with no gene match: 8. Per germline, CDR1 DFQATT and CDR2 SNEGSKA (reference sequence). This CDR3 reads CSARDGRTGGANQPQHF. CDR3 nucleotide sequence: TGCAGTGCTAGAGATGGCCGGACAGGGGGGGCCAATCAGCCCCAGCATTTT.

This rearrangement joins TRBV6-2 or TRBV6-3 to TRBJ2-5; the match to TRBD2 covers 11 bases. Trimming cost V 4 bases and J 3 bases; bases outside gene matches: 10. CDR3 size: 17 residues. Germline V lookup: CDR1 MNHEY, CDR2 SVGEGT. The CDR3 reads CASSSIIAGGGEETQYF. CDR3 nucleotides: TGTGCCAGCAGTTCCATCATAGCGGGAGGGGGAGAAGAGACCCAGTACTTC.

The sample holds a few counts of this clonotype. The chain couples TRBV9 to TRBJ2-7, with D possibly TRBD2 on 6 matching bases. The CDR3 is 15 residues long. Trimming left V 0 bases short and J 3 bases short, with 13 bases between. Germline lookup yields CDR1 SGDLS and CDR2 YYNGEE. CDR3 nucleotides: TGTGCCAGCAGCGTAGCTGGGACTTCGAACTACGAGCAGTACTTC. This sequence encodes CASSVAGTSNYEQYF.

This clonotype was recorded a few times. The gene calls are TRBV20-1 and TRBJ2-7, with D possibly TRBD2 on 5 matching bases. Germline V gene lookup returns CDR1 DFQATT and CDR2 SNEGSKA (reference sequence). Deletions cut 6 bases from V and 6 bases from J, with 9 bases between. The CDR3 is 10 amino acids. CDR3 coding DNA: TGCAGTGCGTTTGGGAGCGAGCAGTACTTC. It translates to CSAFGSEQYF.

This clonotype occurred many times. V gene TRBV6-2 or TRBV6-3 combines with J gene TRBJ1-5; D is uncertain. V was pared by 0 bases and J by 7 bases, with 7 bases between. CDR3 length: 13 residues. Germline CDR1 MNHEY, CDR2 SVGEGT. CDR3: CASSYSSPQPQHF. CDR3 sequence (DNA): TGTGCCAGCAGTTACTCGAGCCCCCAGCCCCAGCATTTT.

The chain has TRBV11-2 and TRBJ2-2; 8 bases are a match to TRBD1. The junction had 9 bases not matched to a gene; V was cut back by 5 bases and J by 4 bases. The CDR3 is 16 residues long. The germline V gene has CDR1 SGHAT and CDR2 FQNNGV. The chain's CDR3 is CASSPRGQLGTGELFF. CDR3 nucleotides: TGTGCCAGCAGCCCCAGGGGGCAGTTGGGCACCGGGGAGCTGTTTTTT.

The V gene is TRBV6-1, the J gene TRBJ1-2, with unresolved D. The germline V gene has CDR1 MNHNS and CDR2 SASEGT. Trimming removed 4 bases at V and 1 base at J, with 10 bases between. This CDR3 contains 14 residues. The CDR3 region is CASSGRALNYGYTF. CDR3 nucleotides: TGTGCCAGCAGTGGAAGGGCGCTTAACTATGGCTACACCTTC.

This clonotype was seen more than once but under ten times. V gene TRBV3-1 combines with J gene TRBJ1-3; D uncertain. V lost 0 bases, J lost 4 bases, and 4 bases lay in between. The CDR3 sequence is 13 residues long. Germline CDR1 reads LGHDT; CDR2 reads YNNKEL (reference sequence). The CDR3 coding sequence is TGTGCCAGCAGCCAAGAGTGGGGAAACACCATATATTTT. This encodes CASSQEWGNTIYF. Filled out from reference TRBV3-1 and TRBJ1-3, the complete variable domain reads DTAVSQTPKYLVTQMGNDKSIKCEQNLGHDTMYWYKQDSKKFLKIMFSYNNKELIINETVPNRFSPKSPDKAHLNLHINSLELGDSAVYFCASSQEWGNTIYFGEGSWLTVV.

CDR3 sequence: CASRRNRDSTEAFF. CDR3 in DNA: TGTGCCAGCAGAAGAAACAGGGACAGCACTGAAGCTTTCTTT. The rearrangement uses TRBV27 and TRBJ1-1, with TRBD1 identical over 7 bases. The germline V gene encodes CDR1 MNHEY and CDR2 SMNVEV (reference sequence). The CDR3 runs to 14 residues. V was clipped by 6 bases and J by 4 bases; unmatched bases: 8.

Regarding this clonotype: The conserved final phenylalanine or tryptophan is absent from the CDR3, which likely points to a read error. The DNA is left out, because the CDR3 cannot be placed on it with certainty; the CDR3 is given as TCRdb lists it. The rearrangement joins TRBV6-6 to TRBJ2-7; no DNA check was done on the table's D call, TRBD1. Germline V gene data show CDR1 as MNHNY and CDR2 as SVGAGI (reference sequence). The CDR3 totals 11 residues, both ends included. The CDR3 loop reads CASSYSGRWAL.

The rearrangement joins TRBV20-1 to TRBJ2-5; no clear D. V lost 2 bases and J 5 bases, leaving 6 bases between the germline ends. Looked up from germline, CDR1 is DFQATT and CDR2 is SNEGSKA (reference sequence). This CDR3 is built from 11 residues. Written as DNA, the CDR3 is TGCAGTGCTAGATTCTCGGAGACCCAGTACTTC. This gives the protein CSARFSETQYF.

V usage is TRBV7-2 and J usage is TRBJ2-7; 10 bases line up with TRBD1. The germline V gene encodes CDR1 SGHTA and CDR2 FQGNSA. CDR3 length: 16 amino acids. After removal of 1 base from V and 0 bases from J, the junction contained 3 bases not matched to a gene. Here the CDR3 reads CASSLGTGGSSYEQYF. The CDR3 DNA reads TGTGCCAGCAGCTTAGGGACAGGGGGTAGCTCCTACGAGCAGTACTTC.

This sequence joins TRBV18 and TRBJ1-1; tentative D call: TRBD1 (6 bases). Deletions cut 5 bases from V and 10 bases from J, with 14 bases between. Per the germline V gene, CDR1 is KGHSH and CDR2 is LQKENI. The CDR3 extends over 12 amino acids. CDR3 in amino acids: CASSENREAAFF. CDR3 nucleotides: TGTGCCAGCTCAGAAAACAGGGAGGCAGCTTTCTTT. Together with reference TRBV18 and TRBJ1-1, the CDR3 gives the full variable domain: NAGVMQNPRHLVRRRGQEARLRCSPMKGHSHVYWYRQLPEEGLKFMVYLQKENIIDESGMPKERFSAEFPKEGPSILRIQQVVRGDSAAYFCASSENREAAFFGQGTRLTVV.

This clonotype was recorded a few times. This sequence joins TRBV7-3 and TRBJ2-7, with D unresolved. Trimming took 5 bases from V and 6 from J, leaving 8 bases between them. The CDR3 covers 11 residues. The germline gives CDR1 SGHTA, CDR2 FQGTGA. The CDR3 spells CASSDGAEQYF. In DNA, the CDR3 is TGTGCCAGCAGCGACGGAGCCGAGCAGTACTTC.

The chain uses TRBV5-5 and TRBJ1-2; D not certain. CDR3 length equals 13 residues. Germline CDR1 SGHKS, CDR2 YYEKEE (reference sequence). V shed 4 bases and J shed 8 bases, with 15 bases lying between them. The CDR3 is CASSPPAGHGYTF. The CDR3 DNA sequence: TGTGCCAGCAGCCCCCCCGCGGGCCACGGCTACACCTTC. Drawing the rest from reference TRBV5-5 and TRBJ1-2, the complete variable domain is DAGVTQSPTHLIKTRGQQVTLRCSPISGHKSVSWYQQVLGQGPQFIFQYYEKEERGRGNFPDRFSARQFPNYSSELNVNALLLGDSALYLCASSPPAGHGYTFGSGTRLTVV.

This clonotype was counted a few times. V usage is TRBV7-2 and J usage is TRBJ2-2; perhaps TRBD1 as D (5 bases). V was pared by 3 bases and J by 1 base, with 9 bases between. The CDR3 length is 15 residues. Germline CDR1 SGHTA, CDR2 FQGNSA. The CDR3 DNA reads TGTGCCAGCAGCTTCTTAGGGGTGAACACCGGGGAGCTGTTTTTT. Protein product: CASSFLGVNTGELFF.

This clonotype appeared a few times. CDR3 nucleotides: TGTGCCAGTAGTAAGGACAGGGGGCTCCCTCTGAACACTGAAGCTTTCTTT. Translation: CASSKDRGLPLNTEAFF. J is TRBJ1-1 and V is TRBV19; the match to TRBD1 covers 11 bases. This CDR3 is 17 amino acids long. V lost 4 bases to trimming and J lost 0 bases; unmatched junction nucleotides: 7. Per the germline V gene, CDR1 is LNHDA and CDR2 is SQIVND (reference sequence).

The genes are TRBV6-1 and TRBJ2-3, with a possible D match to TRBD1 (5 bases). Germline lookup yields CDR1 MNHNS and CDR2 SASEGT. V was pared by 10 bases and J by 6 bases, with 17 bases between. The CDR3 covers 13 residues. The CDR3, as DNA: TGTGCCATATTTTTAGGGGAATCGGATACGCAGTATTTT. Protein sequence: CAIFLGESDTQYF.

The chain couples TRBV5-1 to TRBJ1-2; 7 bases fit TRBD1. The V gene end was trimmed by 0 bases and the J gene end by 4 bases; junction bases not matched to a gene: 6. Per germline, CDR1 SGHRS and CDR2 YFSETQ. The CDR3 is 15 amino acids. DNA of the CDR3: TGCGCCAGCAGCTTGGAGGCAGGGGGATCCTATGGCTACACCTTC. It translates to CASSLEAGGSYGYTF. The whole variable domain, remainder taken from reference TRBV5-1 and TRBJ1-2, is KAGVTQTPRYLIKTRGQQVTLSCSPISGHRSVSWYQQTPGQGLQFLFEYFSETQRNKGNFPGRFSGRQFSNSRSEMNVSTLELGDSALYLCASSLEAGGSYGYTFGSGTRLTVV.

This clonotype was counted between two and nine times. V and J are TRBV6-4 and TRBJ1-2, with a weak D call TRBD1 (6 bases). The CDR3 length is 17 residues. CDR1 is MRHNA and CDR2 is SNTAGT in the germline V gene. V lost 7 bases, J lost 0 bases, and 21 bases lay in between. For the CDR3, the DNA is TGTGCCAGCAAGAAGGACAGCCACCCTGCCTCTAACTATGGCTACACCTTC. Translation: CASKKDSHPASNYGYTF.

This clonotype was observed a handful of times. This sequence joins TRBV25-1 and TRBJ1-2; D is perhaps TRBD1 (6 bases). Trimming took 6 bases from V and 4 from J, leaving 15 bases between them. This CDR3 comprises 14 residues. The germline gives CDR1 MGHDK, CDR2 SYGVNS. Here the CDR3 reads CASSALGGGYGYTF. The CDR3 DNA reads as TGTGCCAGCAGCGCCCTAGGAGGGGGCTATGGCTACACCTTC.